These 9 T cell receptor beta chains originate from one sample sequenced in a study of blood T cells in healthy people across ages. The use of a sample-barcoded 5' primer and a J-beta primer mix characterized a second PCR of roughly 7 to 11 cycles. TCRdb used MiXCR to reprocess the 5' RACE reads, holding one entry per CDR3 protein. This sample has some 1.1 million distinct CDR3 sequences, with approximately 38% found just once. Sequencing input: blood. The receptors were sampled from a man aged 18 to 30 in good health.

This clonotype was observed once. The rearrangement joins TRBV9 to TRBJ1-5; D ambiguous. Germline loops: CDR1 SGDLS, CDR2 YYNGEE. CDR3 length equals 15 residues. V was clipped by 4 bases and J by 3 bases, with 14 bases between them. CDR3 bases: TGTGCCAGCAGCCCCGCCCCCACCACCAATCAGCCCCAGCATTTT. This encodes CASSPAPTTNQPQHF.

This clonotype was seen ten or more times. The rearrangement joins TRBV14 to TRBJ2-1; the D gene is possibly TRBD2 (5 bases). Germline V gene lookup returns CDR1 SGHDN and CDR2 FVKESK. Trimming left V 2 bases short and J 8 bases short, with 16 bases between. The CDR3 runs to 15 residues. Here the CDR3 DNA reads TGTGCCAGCAGCCAAAGACGGGGTATAGGTTATGAGCAGTTCTTC. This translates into CASSQRRGIGYEQFF.

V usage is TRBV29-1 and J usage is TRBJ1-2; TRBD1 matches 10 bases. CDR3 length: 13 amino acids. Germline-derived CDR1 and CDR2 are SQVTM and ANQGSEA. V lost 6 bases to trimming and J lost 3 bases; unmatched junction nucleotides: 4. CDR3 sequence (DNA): TGCAGCGTCACGACAGGGGGCGACTATGGCTACACCTTC. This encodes CSVTTGGDYGYTF.

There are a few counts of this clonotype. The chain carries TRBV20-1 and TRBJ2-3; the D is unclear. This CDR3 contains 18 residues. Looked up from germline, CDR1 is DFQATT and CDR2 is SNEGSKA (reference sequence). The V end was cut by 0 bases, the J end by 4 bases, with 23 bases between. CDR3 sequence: CSARDPSGERVAADTQYF. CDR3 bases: TGCAGTGCTAGAGATCCTTCCGGAGAAAGGGTTGCCGCAGATACGCAGTATTTT.

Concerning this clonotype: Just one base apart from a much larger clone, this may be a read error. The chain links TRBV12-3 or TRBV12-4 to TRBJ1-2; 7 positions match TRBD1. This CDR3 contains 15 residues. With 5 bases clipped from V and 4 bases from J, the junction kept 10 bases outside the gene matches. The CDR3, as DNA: TGTGCCAGCAGTCCGGGGACAGAATCTAGCTATGGCTACACCTTC. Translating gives CASSPGTESSYGYTF.

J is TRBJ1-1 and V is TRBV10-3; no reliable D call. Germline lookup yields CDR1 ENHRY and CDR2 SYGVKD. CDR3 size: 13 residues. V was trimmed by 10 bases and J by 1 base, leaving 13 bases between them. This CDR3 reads CATLSARNTEAFF. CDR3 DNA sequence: TGTGCCACCCTGTCCGCCAGGAACACTGAAGCTTTCTTT.

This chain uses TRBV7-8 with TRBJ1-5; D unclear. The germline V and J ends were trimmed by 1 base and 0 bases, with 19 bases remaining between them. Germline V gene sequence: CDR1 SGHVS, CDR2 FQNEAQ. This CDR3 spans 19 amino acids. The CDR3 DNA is TGTGCCAGCAGCTTAGTACACAAGGCAGAAGGTCATAGCAATCAGCCCCAGCATTTT. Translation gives CASSLVHKAEGHSNQPQHF.

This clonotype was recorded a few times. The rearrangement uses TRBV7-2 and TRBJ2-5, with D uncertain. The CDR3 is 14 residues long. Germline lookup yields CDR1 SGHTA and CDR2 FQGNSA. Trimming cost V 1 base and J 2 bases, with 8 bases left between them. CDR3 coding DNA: TGTGCCAGCAGCTTAGAGCCCTCACAAGAGACCCAGTACTTC. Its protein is CASSLEPSQETQYF.

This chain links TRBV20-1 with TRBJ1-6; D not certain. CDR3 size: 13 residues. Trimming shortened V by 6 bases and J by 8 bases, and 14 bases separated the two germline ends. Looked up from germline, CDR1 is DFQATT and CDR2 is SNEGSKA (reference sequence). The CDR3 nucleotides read TGCAGTGCGAAAGGTCCAGGTGATTCACCCCTCCACTTT. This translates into CSAKGPGDSPLHF.